This passage covers 7 T cell receptor beta chains from one sample sequenced in a study of T cells in localized non-small cell lung cancer. Some clones are missing from TCRdb's copy, which holds only in-frame ones; the method was immunoSEQ multiplex PCR. The sample has 100,000 or so clones; more than 75% are singletons. The sample here was PBMCs, taken before any cancer treatment. Every receptor here comes from a woman between 35 and 70 years old with stage II squamous cell lung carcinoma.

The rearrangement uses TRBV27 and TRBJ1-1; D not resolved. V was shortened by 5 bases and J by 3 bases, with 13 bases between the two germline ends. The germline V gene encodes CDR1 MNHEY and CDR2 SMNVEV (reference sequence). The CDR3 consists of 14 residues. The CDR3 bases are TGTGCCAGCAGTCCTCTGGCAGGATACACTGAAGCTTTCTTT. This codes for CASSPLAGYTEAFF.

V and J are TRBV5-4 and TRBJ2-5, with D maybe TRBD2 (6 bases). Trimming pared 4 bases from V and 5 bases from J, leaving 21 bases between. The CDR3 is 16 amino acids. Germline assignment: CDR1 SGHNT and CDR2 YYREEE (reference sequence). CDR3 nucleotide sequence: TGTGCCAGCAGCCCGTCGGGACTGCCCCTTCGCGAGACCCAGTACTTC. Its translation is CASSPSGLPLRETQYF.

The V call is TRBV5-1, the J call TRBJ1-4; D is undetermined. The CDR3 consists of 15 residues. Per the germline V gene, CDR1 is SGHRS and CDR2 is YFSETQ. V shed 0 bases and J shed 0 bases, with 6 bases lying between them. This CDR3 is CASSLAGATNEKLFF. CDR3 nucleotide sequence: TGCGCCAGCAGCTTGGCCGGCGCAACTAATGAAAAACTGTTTTTT.

The chain recombines TRBV6-5 with TRBJ2-1, with 13 bases identical to TRBD2. This CDR3 contains 14 residues. Germline V gene sequence: CDR1 MNHEY, CDR2 SVGAGI. V lost 7 bases, J lost 6 bases, and 3 bases stayed unmatched. CDR3 protein: CASTGLAGVNEQFF. The CDR3 nucleotides are TGTGCCAGCACCGGACTAGCGGGGGTCAATGAGCAGTTCTTC.

The chain recombines TRBV19 with TRBJ1-1, with D possibly being TRBD1 (5 bases). This CDR3 region has 16 residues. Germline CDR1 reads LNHDA; CDR2 reads SQIVND (reference sequence). V gave up 3 bases and J gave up 2 bases, with 16 bases separating them. Here the CDR3 reads CASSIWAWGDNTEAFF. CDR3 in DNA: TGTGCCAGTAGTATCTGGGCGTGGGGGGATAACACTGAAGCTTTCTTT.

This clone appeared a single time. The J gene is TRBJ2-3, the V gene TRBV10-2; 11 bases match TRBD2. The trim removed 2 bases at V and 3 bases at J, leaving 7 bases unmatched. The CDR3 spans 17 residues. Germline CDR1 and CDR2: WSHSY and SAAADI. The CDR3 protein is CASSEMGTSGFTDTQYF. CDR3 DNA: TGCGCCAGCAGTGAGATGGGGACTAGCGGATTTACAGATACGCAGTATTTT.

This chain uses TRBV5-1 with TRBJ1-3, with 8 bases aligning to TRBD1. The length of the CDR3 is 18 residues. Germline CDR1 is SGHRS and CDR2 is YFSETQ. With V trimmed by 2 bases and J by 2 bases, 12 bases remained unmatched. The CDR3 loop reads CASSFTATGGRTGNTIYF. The CDR3, as DNA: TGCGCCAGCAGCTTCACGGCTACAGGGGGTAGAACTGGAAACACCATATATTTT.